The 20 T cell receptor beta chains presented below share a single source sample, sequenced in a study of beta chain features in type 1 diabetes. Study results and caveats: TCRB CDR3s were moderately but significantly shorter in Type 1 diabetes patients in all four CD4+ subsets.

No antigen is known for these receptors. Expressed TCRB transcripts were sequenced, since all the RNA that had been isolated was reverse transcribed. The data were produced by immunoSEQ multiplex PCR, yet TCRdb's version contains in-frame clones alone and is incomplete. The table shows around 150,000 clones, with 50% to 70% occurring only once. The sequenced sample consisted of naive CD4+ T cells from blood. These receptors were collected from a man in his thirties or forties with type 1 diabetes.

This sequence joins TRBV7-2 and TRBJ2-5; D is uncertain. Germline V gene data show CDR1 as SGHTA and CDR2 as FQGNSA. V was shortened by 1 base and J by 2 bases, with 8 bases between the two germline ends. The CDR3 runs 14 residues. The CDR3 sequence: CASSLGIGQETQYF. The CDR3 coding sequence is TGTGCCAGCAGCTTAGGTATAGGGCAAGAGACCCAGTACTTC.

The chain employs TRBV11-2 and TRBJ1-1; D remains ambiguous. The germline V gene has CDR1 SGHAT and CDR2 FQNNGV. The V end lost 3 bases, the J end lost 6 bases, and 5 bases lay between the germline ends. The CDR3 consists of 11 residues. DNA for the CDR3: TGTGCCAGCAGCTTTCATTCTGAAGCTTTCTTT. Its protein product is CASSFHSEAFF. Filled out from reference TRBV11-2 and TRBJ1-1, the complete variable domain reads EAGVAQSPRYKIIEKRQSVAFWCNPISGHATLYWYQQILGQGPKLLIQFQNNGVVDDSQLPKDRFSAERLKGVDSTLKIQPAKLEDSAVYLCASSFHSEAFFGQGTRLTVV.

The chain has TRBV30 and TRBJ2-1; maybe TRBD1 (6 bases). The CDR3 totals 15 residues. In germline, CDR1 is GTSNPN, CDR2 SVGIG (reference sequence). V was shortened by 6 bases and J by 8 bases, with 23 bases between the two germline ends. This chain's CDR3 is CACQPGDTFWHEQFF. The CDR3, as DNA: TGTGCCTGCCAACCCGGGGACACCTTTTGGCATGAGCAGTTCTTC. Together with reference TRBV30 and TRBJ2-1, the CDR3 gives the full variable domain: SQTIHQWPATLVQPVGSPLSLECTVEGTSNPNLYWYRQAAGRGLQLLFYSVGIGQISSEVPQNLSASRPQDRQFILSSKKLLLSDSGFYLCACQPGDTFWHEQFFGPGTRLTVL.

The chain carries TRBV30 and TRBJ2-3; TRBD2 matches 14 bases. Germline CDR1 GTSNPN, CDR2 SVGIG (reference sequence). V was pared by 5 bases and J by 5 bases, with 6 bases of the junction left unmatched. CDR3 length: 15 amino acids. For the CDR3, the DNA is TGTGCCTGGGCCAGGACTAGCGGGGGGTTAGATACGCAGTATTTT. The encoded protein is CAWARTSGGLDTQYF.

This chain joins TRBV7-9 and TRBJ2-7; a possible D gene is TRBD2 (6 bases). V was pared by 8 bases and J by 0 bases, with 17 bases between. The germline V gene has CDR1 SEHNR and CDR2 FQNEAQ (reference sequence). The CDR3 sequence is 15 residues long. The CDR3 DNA sequence: TGTGCCAGCGGATCCGGGACTCCTTTCTCCTACGAGCAGTACTTC. As protein: CASGSGTPFSYEQYF.

The chain carries TRBV30 and TRBJ1-1; D possibly corresponds to TRBD1 (6 bases). The CDR3 loop spans 13 amino acids. V gave up 4 bases and J gave up 1 base, with 10 bases separating them. Germline CDR1 is GTSNPN and CDR2 is SVGIG (reference sequence). This CDR3 is CAWTRGPNTEAFF. Here the CDR3 DNA reads TGTGCCTGGACCCGGGGGCCGAACACTGAAGCTTTCTTT.

The rearrangement joins TRBV4-3 to TRBJ1-1, with TRBD1 matching over 7 bases. With V trimmed by 0 bases and J by 8 bases, 9 bases remained unmatched. Germline V gene lookup returns CDR1 LGHNA and CDR2 YSLEER. The CDR3 covers 15 residues. CDR3 region: CASSQELGRGFEAFF. DNA for the CDR3: TGCGCCAGCAGCCAAGAATTGGGCAGGGGGTTCGAAGCTTTCTTT.

V and J are TRBV11-2 and TRBJ2-5, with 10 positions matching TRBD2. Unmatched junction bases numbered 13, after V lost 5 bases and J lost 10 bases. The germline gives CDR1 SGHAT, CDR2 FQNNGV. This CDR3 contains 15 residues. In DNA form, the CDR3 reads TGTGCCAGCAGCAATTCTAGCGGGGGCCACGGCCGCCAGTACTTC. Encoded protein: CASSNSSGGHGRQYF.

The chain couples TRBV20-1 to TRBJ1-6, with D perhaps matching TRBD1 (6 bases). Germline CDR1 and CDR2: DFQATT and SNEGSKA (reference sequence). The CDR3 is 11 amino acids. The CDR3 reads CSGDRNSPLHF. The DNA of the CDR3 is TGCAGCGGCGACAGGAATTCACCCCTCCACTTT.

The chain carries TRBV5-1 and TRBJ2-4; D call uncertain. V lost 0 bases and J lost 5, with 9 bases in between. The V gene's germline CDR1 is SGHRS and CDR2 YFSETQ. The length of the CDR3 is 14 residues. The CDR3: CASSLGGTQNIQYF. The CDR3 DNA follows: TGCGCCAGCAGCTTGGGGGGTACCCAAAACATTCAGTACTTC. Full variable domain (remainder filled in from reference TRBV5-1 and TRBJ2-4): KAGVTQTPRYLIKTRGQQVTLSCSPISGHRSVSWYQQTPGQGLQFLFEYFSETQRNKGNFPGRFSGRQFSNSRSEMNVSTLELGDSALYLCASSLGGTQNIQYFGAGTRLSVL.

V gene TRBV7-2 combines with J gene TRBJ1-1, with a weak D call TRBD1 (5 bases). Trimming pared 5 bases from V and 3 bases from J, leaving 16 bases between. Per the germline V gene, CDR1 is SGHTA and CDR2 is FQGNSA. The CDR3 has 15 amino acids. The CDR3 sequence is CASSIRREMDTEAFF. CDR3 DNA sequence: TGTGCCAGCAGCATCCGCAGGGAAATGGACACTGAAGCTTTCTTT.

The chain links TRBV9 to TRBJ2-7; 10 bases are shared with TRBD1. V shed 3 bases, J shed 2 bases, and the junction held 8 bases outside the gene matches. This CDR3 contains 16 residues. Germline CDR1 reads SGDLS; CDR2 reads YYNGEE. The CDR3 sequence: CASSGTGTGDPYEQYF. CDR3 bases: TGTGCCAGCAGCGGGACCGGGACAGGGGACCCCTACGAGCAGTACTTC. Supplemented by reference TRBV9 and TRBJ2-7, the full variable domain reads DSGVTQTPKHLITATGQRVTLRCSPRSGDLSVYWYQQSLDQGLQFLIQYYNGEERAKGNILERFSAQQFPDLHSELNLSSLELGDSALYFCASSGTGTGDPYEQYFGPGTRLTVT.

V is TRBV7-2 and J is TRBJ2-7; 12 positions match TRBD2. The CDR3 contains 15 residues. The trim removed 1 base at V and 3 bases at J, leaving 1 base unmatched. Looked up from germline, CDR1 is SGHTA and CDR2 is FQGNSA. CDR3 sequence (DNA): TGTGCCAGCAGCTTAGTACTAGCGGGGGGCTACGAGCAGTACTTC. Amino acid sequence: CASSLVLAGGYEQYF.

This clone was detected a few times. The chain recombines TRBV30 with TRBJ2-7; no reliable D call. The CDR3 has 12 amino acids. Germline assignment: CDR1 GTSNPN and CDR2 SVGIG (reference sequence). Trimming removed 0 bases from V and 2 bases from J, with 5 bases in between. CDR3 in DNA: TGTGCCTGGAGTGTACAGCCCTACGAGCAGTACTTC. Translating gives CAWSVQPYEQYF.

This chain connects TRBV15 to TRBJ1-1; weak D call: TRBD1 (5 bases). There are 15 residues in the CDR3. V lost 1 base, J lost 5 bases, and 14 bases lay in between. In germline, CDR1 is LNHNV, CDR2 YYDKDF (reference sequence). CDR3 sequence reads: CATSRAGTAGTEAFF. CDR3 nucleotide sequence: TGTGCCACCAGCAGAGCCGGGACGGCGGGTACTGAAGCTTTCTTT.

The chain employs TRBV7-9 and TRBJ2-3, with 10 nucleotides matching TRBD2. This CDR3 region has 16 residues. Germline CDR1 and CDR2: SEHNR and FQNEAQ (reference sequence). The ends lost 8 bases at V and 4 bases at J; junction bases unmatched: 12. DNA of the CDR3: TGTGCCAGCGGTCTAGCGGGGGTCATCGCCCCAGATACGCAGTATTTT. Protein: CASGLAGVIAPDTQYF. The whole variable domain, filled in from reference TRBV7-9 and TRBJ2-3, reads DTGVSQNPRHKITKRGQNVTFRCDPISEHNRLYWYRQTLGQGPEFLTYFQNEAQLEKSRLLSDRFSAERPKGSFSTLEIQRTEQGDSAMYLCASGLAGVIAPDTQYFGPGTRLTVL.

The chain joins TRBV9 to TRBJ1-4; D is unresolved. From germline, CDR1 is SGDLS and CDR2 YYNGEE. This CDR3 is built from 14 residues. The ends were cut back, 4 bases at V and 6 bases at J, with 13 bases in the middle. Here the CDR3 DNA reads TGTGCCAGCAGCAGACGGATAGTAGATGAAAAACTGTTTTTT. As protein: CASSRRIVDEKLFF.

The chain combines TRBV7-2 with TRBJ2-1; D remains ambiguous. This CDR3 contains 11 residues. Trimming removed 4 bases from V and 8 bases from J, with 6 bases in between. Germline lookup yields CDR1 SGHTA and CDR2 FQGNSA. The CDR3 loop is CASSSTHEQFF. In DNA form, the CDR3 reads TGTGCCAGCAGCTCGACCCATGAGCAGTTCTTC.

This rearrangement joins TRBV7-9 to TRBJ1-2, with D unclear. V lost 5 bases to trimming and J lost 3 bases, with 4 bases between them. The CDR3 is made up of 11 amino acids. Germline loops: CDR1 SEHNR, CDR2 FQNEAQ (reference sequence). CDR3 amino acids: CASSRDYGYTF. The CDR3, as DNA: TGTGCCAGCAGCCGGGACTATGGCTACACCTTC.

The genes are TRBV7-2 and TRBJ2-7; D perhaps matches TRBD2 (5 bases). CDR1 and CDR2 (germline): SGHTA, FQGNSA. The CDR3 is 15 residues long. V lost 0 bases to trimming and J lost 0 bases, with 9 bases between them. The CDR3 region has the DNA TGTGCCAGCAGCTTAGCGCTGGACTCCTCCTACGAGCAGTACTTC. This codes for CASSLALDSSYEQYF.